The 5 T cell receptor beta chains below were found in one sample sequenced in a study of blood T cells in healthy people across ages. The use of a sample-barcoded 5' primer and a J-beta primer mix characterized a second PCR of roughly 6 to 11 cycles. One entry per CDR3 protein, called by TCRdb with MiXCR from the 5' RACE reads. Here the sample spans approximately 780,000 distinct CDR3 sequences, roughly 25% being singletons. A further study also used this sample, focusing on T cells of mothers and their children.

Sample: blood. The receptors originated from a boy between 10 and 17 years old in good health.

Note on this clonotype: A junction end diverges from the germline sequence, so it may reflect a read error. This chain joins TRBV2 and TRBJ1-2, with unresolved D. Germline V CDR1 and CDR2: SNHLY, FYNNEI. CDR3 length equals 14 residues. CDR3 coding DNA: TGTGCCAGCAGTGTGTTAGGCAGAAACTACGGCTACACCTTC. This gives the protein CASSVLGRNYGYTF.

There are a few counts of this clonotype. V is TRBV4-1 and J is TRBJ1-6, with 7 positions matching TRBD1. The trim removed 4 bases at V and 7 bases at J, leaving 7 bases unmatched. Germline CDR1 is MGHRA and CDR2 is YSYEKL. The CDR3 is 15 amino acids. The CDR3 sequence is CASSRGRDRNSPLHF. CDR3 bases: TGCGCCAGCAGCCGAGGCCGGGACAGAAATTCACCCCTCCACTTT.

The chain uses TRBV15 and TRBJ2-1; 7 nucleotides line up with TRBD1. The length of the CDR3 is 15 residues. With V trimmed by 4 bases and J by 5 bases, 8 bases remained unmatched. CDR1 and CDR2 (germline): LNHNV, YYDKDF (reference sequence). The CDR3 DNA follows: TGTGCCACCAGCATGATGACAGGGACCAACAATGAGCAGTTCTTC. Amino acids: CATSMMTGTNNEQFF.

This clonotype was seen more than once but under ten times. The J gene is TRBJ1-5, the V gene TRBV12-3 or TRBV12-4, with D hard to call. V was cut by 3 bases and J by 3 bases, with 6 bases left in between. The CDR3 totals 13 residues. The CDR3 here is CASSFSLNQPQHF. In DNA form, the CDR3 reads TGTGCCAGCAGTTTTTCCCTCAATCAGCCCCAGCATTTT.

This clonotype was counted a few times. This sequence joins TRBV7-6 and TRBJ2-7; D is possibly TRBD1 or TRBD2 (5 bases each). Germline V gene data show CDR1 as SGHVS and CDR2 as FNYEAQ. This CDR3 contains 17 residues. Trimming took off 5 bases at V and 0 bases at J, with 20 bases between the two ends. DNA of the CDR3: TGTGCCAGCAGCACAGGCGATTGGACCACTAGCTCCTACGAGCAGTACTTC. Encoded protein: CASSTGDWTTSSYEQYF.